This is a list of T cell receptor beta chains from one sample in a study of cytomegalovirus exposure and HLA in healthy donors. Method: immunoSEQ multiplex PCR; TCRdb's copy keeps in-frame clones and lacks some. The data contain under 200,000 clones, roughly two thirds of them singletons. The sample was PBMCs. Receptor source: a woman in her thirties or forties in good health and CMV-seropositive. The CDR3 runs from the conserved cysteine through the conserved F or W. Fields, in order: J gene, CDR3 length, D gene, V gene, clone size, CDR3 DNA, CDR3 protein. D genes are given only for firm matches. Not all rows give a size; the values are once, few, many and, for expanded clones, a class.

TRBJ1-5 15 TRBD1 TRBV6-5 - TGTGCCAGCAGTTCGGGACAGGCTCACAATCAGCCCCAGCATTTT CASSSGQAHNQPQHF
TRBJ2-2 15 TRBD2 TRBV27 - TGTGCCAGCAGTTTGACTAGCGCGGCCACCGGGGAGCTGTTTTTT CASSLTSAATGELFF
TRBJ1-1 14 TRBD1 TRBV28 - TGTGCCAGCAGCCGACAGGGATGGGGCACTGAAGCTTTCTTT CASSRQGWGTEAFF
TRBJ2-7 14 - TRBV2 - TGTGCCAGCAGTGAGCAGGGGAGCTCCTACGAGCAGTACTTC CASSEQGSSYEQYF
TRBJ2-3 13 - TRBV28 - TGTGCCAGCAGCCAACCCAGCGCAGATACGCAGTATTTT CASSQPSADTQYF
TRBJ1-2 16 TRBD1 TRBV7-2 - TGTGCCAGCAGCCCAAGCTGGACAGGGGGCTACTATGGCTACCCCTTC CASSPSWTGGYYGYPF
TRBJ2-3 17 TRBD2 TRBV5-4 few TGTGCCAGCAGCTCCCGACCGGGGGGGCAGTTCACAGATACGCAGTATTTT CASSSRPGGQFTDTQYF
TRBJ2-7 12 - TRBV5-1 - TGCGCCAGCAGCTTGACAGGCAACGAGCAGTACTTC CASSLTGNEQYF
TRBJ1-2 15 - TRBV15 - TGTGCCACCAGCAGAGGTCCCGAACAAAACTATGGCTACACCTTC CATSRGPEQNYGYTF
TRBJ2-2 14 TRBD2 TRBV29-1 - TGCAGCGTTCGCGCGGGGGGGCTGACCGGGGAGCTGTTTTTT CSVRAGGLTGELFF
TRBJ2-5 14 TRBD2 TRBV2 - TGTGCCAGCAGCGCGGGACTAGCCCAAGAGACCCAGTACTTC CASSAGLAQETQYF
TRBJ1-4 14 - TRBV6-5 few TGTGCCAGCTCATCGCAGGGGCTTAATGAAAAACTGTTTTTT CASSSQGLNEKLFF
TRBJ1-3 13 - TRBV28 - TGTGCCAGCAGTACTCCGGCTGGAAACACCATATATTTT CASSTPAGNTIYF
TRBJ2-7 15 - TRBV5-1 - TGCGCCAGCCGAATCTATGGGGGGTCTTCCTACGAGCAGTACTTC CASRIYGGSSYEQYF
TRBJ2-7 14 TRBD1 TRBV10-3 - TGTGCCATCGCTTCCTCGACAGGGAAATACGAGCAGTACTTC CAIASSTGKYEQYF
TRBJ1-2 13 TRBD1 TRBV5-4 - TGTGCCAGCAGCTTTCAGGGGGATTATGGCTACACCTTC CASSFQGDYGYTF